This TCR beta chain emerged from a study of neurological immune-mediated disorders. Unmatched junction bases numbered 7, after V lost 4 bases and J lost 5 bases. CDR1 and CDR2 (germline): LGHNA, YSLEER. This CDR3 contains 16 residues. The time point was: longitudinal time-point 1 (baseline). The unsorted libraries had their origin in 2 million PBMCs stored at -80 C. The table lists this clonotype with many counts. TCRdb redid the calling of the 5' RACE reads with MiXCR, one entry per CDR3 protein. This sample carries 55,000 to 70,000 distinct CDR3 sequences, about 10% of them seen once, and the ten largest clones take about 6.6%.

Sequenced material: PBMCs. The receptor was derived from a male donor with HTLV-1-associated myelopathy (HAM/TSP). This chain uses TRBV4-3 with TRBJ2-2; 10 bases align to TRBD1. The CDR3 loop is CASSPSGTGVTGELFF. The CDR3 region has the DNA TGCGCCAGCAGCCCCTCCGGGACAGGGGTTACCGGGGAGCTGTTTTTT.